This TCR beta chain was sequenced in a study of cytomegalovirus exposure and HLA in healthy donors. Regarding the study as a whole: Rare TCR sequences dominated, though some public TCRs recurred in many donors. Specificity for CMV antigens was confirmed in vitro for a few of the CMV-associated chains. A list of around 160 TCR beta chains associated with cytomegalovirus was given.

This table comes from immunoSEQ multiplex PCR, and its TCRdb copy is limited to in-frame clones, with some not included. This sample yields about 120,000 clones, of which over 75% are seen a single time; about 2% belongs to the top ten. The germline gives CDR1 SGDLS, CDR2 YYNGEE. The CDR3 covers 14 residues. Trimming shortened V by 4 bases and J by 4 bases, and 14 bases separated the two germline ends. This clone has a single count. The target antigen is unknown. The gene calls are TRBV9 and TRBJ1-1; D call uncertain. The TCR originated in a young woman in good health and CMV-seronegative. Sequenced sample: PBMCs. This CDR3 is CASSQIQAGTEAFF. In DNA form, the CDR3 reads TGTGCCAGCAGCCAGATCCAGGCGGGCACTGAAGCTTTCTTT.